These 7 T cell receptor beta chains originate from one sample sequenced in a study of T-cell reconstitution after alpha-beta-depleted transplantation in children. Unique molecular identifiers were used in preparing the TCRbeta library. A single record per CDR3 protein comes from TCRdb applying MiXCR to the PCR reads. This table has about half a million distinct CDR3 sequences, approximately 13% appearing once. Source: PBMCs from the stem cell graft donor, taken from the stem cell graft. The receptors here all came from a human donor who donated a stem cell graft to a child with combined immunodeficiency.

The chain links TRBV7-9 to TRBJ2-1, with no clear D. CDR3 length: 16 amino acids. Trimming pared 7 bases from V and 1 base from J, leaving 17 bases between. Germline lookup yields CDR1 SEHNR and CDR2 FQNEAQ (reference sequence). The CDR3 region is CASTQALSRSYNEQFF. The CDR3 DNA sequence: TGTGCCAGCACCCAGGCCCTTAGCCGATCCTACAATGAGCAGTTCTTC.

The sample holds many counts of this clonotype. Written as DNA, the CDR3 is TGCAGCGTTGGTCCGAAGACTGCAACTAATGAAAAACTGTTTTTT. The encoded protein is CSVGPKTATNEKLFF. The rearrangement joins TRBV29-1 to TRBJ1-4; no reliable D call. The germline V gene encodes CDR1 SQVTM and CDR2 ANQGSEA. The V and J ends lost 4 bases and 0 bases respectively, with 12 bases between them. The CDR3 is 15 amino acids.

The chain combines TRBV10-3 with TRBJ2-7; maybe TRBD2 (6 bases). The V gene lost 6 bases and the J gene lost 0 bases, with 15 bases spanning the gap. Per the germline V gene, CDR1 is ENHRY and CDR2 is SYGVKD. The CDR3 extends over 15 amino acids. The DNA of the CDR3 is TGTGCCATCAGGGGGGGTGGAGGGTCCTCCTACGAGCAGTACTTC. This codes for CAIRGGGGSSYEQYF.

This clonotype came up many times. This chain links TRBV7-3 with TRBJ2-2; 10 bases map to TRBD1. Trimming took 3 bases from V and 5 from J; bases not matched to a gene: 3. Germline CDR1 is SGHTA and CDR2 is FQGTGA. This CDR3 has 15 residues. In DNA form, the CDR3 reads TGTGCCAGCAGCTTGTCGGGACAGGGGACCGGGGAGCTGTTTTTT. It is translated as CASSLSGQGTGELFF.

The J gene is TRBJ1-4, the V gene TRBV19; 7 bases fit TRBD1. J gave up 5 bases and V 3 bases, and 6 bases lay outside the gene matches. The CDR3 extends over 15 amino acids. Germline-derived CDR1 and CDR2 are LNHDA and SQIVND (reference sequence). CDR3 sequence (DNA): TGTGCCAGTAGTATTGGGGGGACAGAAAATGAAAAACTGTTTTTT. It encodes CASSIGGTENEKLFF. The variable domain in full, with the rest retrieved from reference TRBV19 and TRBJ1-4, is DGGITQSPKYLFRKEGQNVTLSCEQNLNHDAMYWYRQDPGQGLRLIYYSQIVNDFQKGDIAEGYSVSREKKESFPLTVTSAQKNPTAFYLCASSIGGTENEKLFFGSGTQLSVL.

This sequence joins TRBV6-1 and TRBJ2-7; D is possibly TRBD1 (5 bases). The V gene lost 4 bases and the J gene lost 2 bases, with 9 bases spanning the gap. The CDR3 loop spans 13 amino acids. In germline, CDR1 is MNHNS, CDR2 SASEGT. The CDR3 DNA follows: TGTGCCAGCAGTGCTACAGGCACCTACGAGCAGTACTTC. Protein: CASSATGTYEQYF.

This clonotype was recorded only once. The chain has TRBV19 and TRBJ1-2; 8 positions match TRBD1. The CDR3 loop spans 13 amino acids. The V segment lost 5 bases and the J segment 5 bases; nucleotides outside the gene matches: 4. Germline V gene data show CDR1 as LNHDA and CDR2 as SQIVND (reference sequence). The DNA for the CDR3 is TGTGCCAGTAGTGTGGACAGGGAGTATGGCTACACCTTC. It yields the protein CASSVDREYGYTF. Full variable domain (remainder filled in from reference TRBV19 and TRBJ1-2): DGGITQSPKYLFRKEGQNVTLSCEQNLNHDAMYWYRQDPGQGLRLIYYSQIVNDFQKGDIAEGYSVSREKKESFPLTVTSAQKNPTAFYLCASSVDREYGYTFGSGTRLTVV.